The 14 T cell receptor beta chains given below trace back to one sample, sequenced in a study of control samples from healthy donors and cancer patients. Sequencing used immunoSEQ multiplex PCR; TCRdb keeps in-frame clones, though not all of them. The profile shows roughly 150,000 clones, roughly 93% of them singletons. Sequences were obtained from blood. The source is a man aged 18 to 30 in good health.

The rearrangement joins TRBV7-2 to TRBJ2-2; the D is unclear. Looked up from germline, CDR1 is SGHTA and CDR2 is FQGNSA. The germline V and J ends were trimmed by 5 bases and 4 bases, with 11 bases remaining between them. This CDR3 is built from 14 residues. The CDR3 DNA reads as TGTGCCAGCAGCAAGCAGGAAATCACCGGGGAGCTGTTTTTT. Residues: CASSKQEITGELFF.

V and J are TRBV5-1 and TRBJ1-2, with 8 nucleotides matching TRBD1. Germline V CDR1 and CDR2: SGHRS, YFSETQ. Germline trimming cut 4 bases from V and 4 bases from J; bases unmatched to any gene: 3. The length of the CDR3 is 13 residues. CDR3: CASSADRAYGYTF. The CDR3 coding sequence is TGCGCCAGCAGCGCGGACAGGGCCTATGGCTACACCTTC.

This clone was seen once. V gene TRBV2 combines with J gene TRBJ2-3; D is perhaps TRBD2 (7 bases). Trimming stripped 5 bases from V and 1 base from J, with 13 bases between. This CDR3 spans 15 amino acids. The germline CDR1 and CDR2 sequences are SNHLY and FYNNEI. The CDR3 reads CASSRGLAGTDTQYF. In nucleotides, the CDR3 is TGTGCCAGCAGTCGGGGGCTAGCGGGCACAGATACGCAGTATTTT. The variable domain in full, completed from reference TRBV2 and TRBJ2-3, reads EPEVTQTPSHQVTQMGQEVILRCVPISNHLYFYWYRQILGQKVEFLVSFYNNEISEKSEIFDDQFSVERPDGSNFTLKIRSTKLEDSAMYFCASSRGLAGTDTQYFGPGTRLTVL.

CDR3 protein: CASSSPRQGETEAFF. CDR3 DNA: TGTGCCAGCAGTTCCCCGAGACAGGGAGAAACTGAAGCTTTCTTT. The chain couples TRBV6-6 to TRBJ1-1; 7 nucleotides align to TRBD1. Germline assignment: CDR1 MNHNY and CDR2 SVGAGI (reference sequence). The CDR3 runs to 15 residues. Unmatched junction bases numbered 10, after V lost 4 bases and J lost 5 bases.

The chain carries TRBV7-6 and TRBJ1-4; D might be TRBD1 (6 bases). CDR3 length: 15 residues. V was trimmed by 2 bases and J by 2 bases, leaving 9 bases between them. Germline assignment: CDR1 SGHVS and CDR2 FNYEAQ. Here the CDR3 DNA reads TGTGCCAGCAGCTTAAGGGGGGGGACTAATGAAAAACTGTTTTTT. Translating it yields CASSLRGGTNEKLFF.

This clone was observed once. The CDR3 sequence: CASRPGGGTQPQHF. CDR3 nucleotides: TGTGCCAGCAGGCCAGGGGGAGGGACTCAGCCCCAGCATTTT. The chain carries TRBV28 and TRBJ1-5, with 7 bases matching TRBD1. Germline loops: CDR1 MDHEN, CDR2 SYDVKM. V dropped 6 bases and J dropped 6; count of bases not matched to a gene: 8. This CDR3 region has 14 residues.

The rearrangement uses TRBV5-1 and TRBJ1-5; 9 positions match TRBD1. The CDR3 spans 14 residues. Germline V gene data show CDR1 as SGHRS and CDR2 as YFSETQ. After removal of 3 bases from V and 5 bases from J, the junction contained 3 bases not matched to a gene. The CDR3: CASSWTGEDQPQHF. The DNA of the CDR3 is TGCGCCAGCAGCTGGACAGGGGAAGATCAGCCCCAGCATTTT.

The chain uses TRBV5-4 and TRBJ2-1; possible D gene TRBD2, 6 bases. Trimming pared 4 bases from V and 0 bases from J, leaving 14 bases between. The V gene's germline CDR1 is SGHNT and CDR2 YYREEE (reference sequence). The CDR3 is made up of 16 amino acids. CDR3 in DNA: TGTGCCAGCAGCGGGGTGAGGACTACCTCCTACAATGAGCAGTTCTTC. Residues: CASSGVRTTSYNEQFF.

As DNA, the CDR3 is TGTGCCAGTAGCACCTGGGAGAACAATGAGCAGTTCTTC. Its translation is CASSTWENNEQFF. The rearrangement links TRBV19 to TRBJ2-1; maybe TRBD2 (5 bases). The CDR3 covers 13 residues. V was pared by 6 bases and J by 5 bases, with 11 bases between. Germline V CDR1 and CDR2: LNHDA, SQIVND (reference sequence).

V gene TRBV23-1 combines with J gene TRBJ2-6, with TRBD1 matching over 7 bases. TRBV23-1 has ORF status, its function being uncertain. J lost 0 bases, V lost 7 bases, and 15 bases had no gene match. There are 19 residues in the CDR3. CDR3 coding DNA: TGCGCCAGCATCGGGGACAGTAATCTAAGACACTCTGGGGCCAACGTCCTGACTTTC. Translation: CASIGDSNLRHSGANVLTF.

The chain is built from TRBV5-1 and TRBJ2-7, with no clear D. Germline V CDR1 and CDR2: SGHRS, YFSETQ. The CDR3 is made up of 15 amino acids. Trimming shortened V by 4 bases and J by 0 bases, and 14 bases separated the two germline ends. In DNA, the CDR3 is TGCGCCAGCAGCCCCCGTGGGTCCTCCTCCTACGAGCAGTACTTC. Encoded protein: CASSPRGSSSYEQYF.

The chain links TRBV19 to TRBJ2-1; possible D gene TRBD2, 5 bases. Germline lookup yields CDR1 LNHDA and CDR2 SQIVND (reference sequence). This CDR3 is 14 amino acids long. V was shortened by 4 bases and J by 4 bases, with 11 bases between the two germline ends. The CDR3 loop is CASSTARGYNEQFF. As DNA, the CDR3 is TGTGCCAGTAGTACCGCCCGGGGTTACAATGAGCAGTTCTTC.

This clone has a single count. The chain recombines TRBV3-1 (or the pseudogene TRBV3-2) with TRBJ2-1; 16 positions agree with TRBD2. CDR1 and CDR2 from the germline V gene are LGHDT and YNNKEL (reference sequence). The V segment lost 4 bases and the J segment 2 bases; nucleotides outside the gene matches: 8. This CDR3 spans 19 amino acids. DNA of the CDR3: TGTGCCAGCAGCCCTCCGGGACTAGCGGGGGGGAAGACCTACAATGAGCAGTTCTTC. Translating it yields CASSPPGLAGGKTYNEQFF.

This sequence joins TRBV3-1 (or the pseudogene TRBV3-2) and TRBJ1-1; D is possibly TRBD1 (5 bases). Per the germline V gene, CDR1 is LGHDT and CDR2 is YNNKEL (reference sequence). This CDR3 region has 15 residues. With 4 bases removed from V and 4 bases from J, the gap between germline ends came to 16 bases. The CDR3 is CASSPRRDSGTEAFF. The CDR3 nucleotides are TGTGCCAGCAGCCCGCGCCGGGACTCGGGCACTGAAGCTTTCTTT.